These T cell receptor beta chains were read from a single sample in a study of beta chain features in type 1 diabetes. TCRdb keeps only in-frame clones here, not all; method: immunoSEQ multiplex PCR. Here the sample spans fewer than 25,000 clones, 69% being singletons. Source material: Tregs from blood. The source of these receptors is a young man with type 1 diabetes. The conserved cysteine and the conserved F or W are not part of the CDR3 here.

j_gene | v_gene | CDR3aa
TRBJ1-5 | TRBV7-9 | ASSLGGGPDQPQH
TRBJ1-1 | TRBV6-5 | ASSPPGRTEAF
TRBJ2-7 | TRBV6-1 | ASSERRDAYEQY
TRBJ2-1 | TRBV28 | ASSLTSGRASYNEQF
TRBJ1-1 | TRBV28 | ASSLWTGGRAEAF
TRBJ1-2 | TRBV5-6 | ASSLGRGRFYGYT
TRBJ2-3 | TRBV5-1 | ASSGQFTDTQY
TRBJ1-1 | TRBV19 | ASSRQVGTEAF
TRBJ2-3 | TRBV30 | AWNVWPMQY
TRBJ2-3 | TRBV12-5 | ASGTQAGPYGGGAQY
TRBJ2-7 | TRBV6-9 | AGPTGGQGGAYEQY
TRBJ2-5 | TRBV6-5 | ASSYSRRLQQTQY
TRBJ2-7 | TRBV28 | ASSLPGTEYEQY
TRBJ2-2 | TRBV11-2 | ASSPSRGPGELF
TRBJ2-7 | TRBV28 | ASSFRGGAGEQY
TRBJ2-7 | TRBV7-2 | ASSQGLAGGFDEQY
TRBJ1-5 | TRBV19 | ASSIRTGGTKPQH
TRBJ2-3 | TRBV5-1 | ASSLGLAGFLHTQY
TRBJ1-6 | TRBV7-9 | ASSTGTNNSPLH
TRBJ2-7 | TRBV29-1 | SVGVAYEQY
TRBJ1-4 | TRBV7-9 | ASSLAGNWGHEKLF
TRBJ1-4 | TRBV5-4 | ASGTPERLF
TRBJ2-5 | TRBV11-2 | ASSLGLETQY
TRBJ2-2 | TRBV7-2 | ASSLSPTGELF
TRBJ2-7 | TRBV6-5 | ASSYSHGGLLEQY
TRBJ1-4 | TRBV2 | ASTRVEEKLF
TRBJ1-1 | TRBV6-5 | ASSPRLNPEAF
TRBJ2-7 | TRBV2 | ASGRGSYEQY
TRBJ1-2 | TRBV19 | ASSIAGVRHGYT
TRBJ1-1 | TRBV7-2 | ASSLTGANTEAF
TRBJ2-1 | TRBV5-4 | ASSSTSGPYNEQF
TRBJ2-5 | TRBV7-2 | ASSLVRVPLAGVPQY
TRBJ2-1 | TRBV27 | ASSLYRAGGLGNEQF
TRBJ2-2 | TRBV5-5 | ASSLVPGRTGELF
TRBJ2-3 | TRBV7-2 | ASSLGTSGTDTQY
TRBJ1-2 | TRBV5-6 | ASSPALEAYGYT
TRBJ2-1 | TRBV7-7 | ASSSTGLASEQF
TRBJ1-3 | TRBV28 | ASSFRAGNTIY
TRBJ2-4 | TRBV7-2 | ASSLGGGRYIQY
TRBJ1-1 | TRBV7-2 | ASSPPTGLPF
TRBJ2-7 | TRBV2 | ASRQMGQGLHEQY
TRBJ2-2 | TRBV6-6 | ASSYSAGRSTGELF
TRBJ2-3 | TRBV28 | ASSNLGGGSTDTQY
TRBJ2-1 | TRBV10-1 | ASSESPREQF
TRBJ1-2 | TRBV29-1 | SVTQGVFDGYT
TRBJ1-2 | TRBV29-1 | SGVHNYGYT
TRBJ2-1 | TRBV18 | ASSPRESGVYEQF
TRBJ1-1 | TRBV5-1 | ASSSGVLNTEAF